These 17 T cell receptor beta chains were all obtained from the same sample, sequenced in a study of OX40 agonist ivuxolimab in advanced cancers. Profiling relied on immunoSEQ multiplex PCR, and the TCRdb table lists in-frame clones only, not all of them. The sample has 100,000 to 140,000 clones; approximately 90% are singletons. The sequenced sample was CD4+ or CD8+ T cells sorted from blood, obtained in a trial of the OX40 agonist ivuxolimab. The receptor source for this set is an adult with an advanced solid tumor such as melanoma, head and neck, liver or kidney cancer.

This clone appeared a single time. This chain joins TRBV19 and TRBJ2-2; D may match TRBD1 or TRBD2 (5 bases each). Trimming left V 7 bases short and J 3 bases short, with 18 bases between. CDR1 and CDR2 (germline): LNHDA, SQIVND (reference sequence). CDR3 length: 16 amino acids. CDR3 bases: TGTGCCAGTATAAGTCTTCGGAGAGGGGACACCGGGGAGCTGTTTTTT. Translating gives CASISLRRGDTGELFF.

The V and J genes are TRBV19 and TRBJ1-5; D unresolved. V was trimmed by 3 bases and J by 6 bases, leaving 12 bases between them. The length of the CDR3 is 14 residues. Germline values: CDR1 LNHDA, CDR2 SQIVND (reference sequence). The CDR3 nucleotides read TGTGCCAGTAGTATTTCGAGCTCGAGTCAGCCCCAGCATTTT. Residues: CASSISSSSQPQHF. Filled out from reference TRBV19 and TRBJ1-5, the complete variable domain reads DGGITQSPKYLFRKEGQNVTLSCEQNLNHDAMYWYRQDPGQGLRLIYYSQIVNDFQKGDIAEGYSVSREKKESFPLTVTSAQKNPTAFYLCASSISSSSQPQHFGDGTRLSIL.

This clone was detected only once. At the DNA level, this CDR3 is encoded by other sequences in the same sample as well. V usage is TRBV5-6 and J usage is TRBJ1-3; no clear D gene. The CDR3 extends over 16 amino acids. V was trimmed by 4 bases and J by 0 bases, leaving 14 bases between them. Germline V gene sequence: CDR1 SGHDT, CDR2 YYEEEE. The CDR3 DNA is TGTGCCAGCAGCCTGAGGTTGACTTACTCTGGAAACACCATATATTTT. Translated, it gives CASSLRLTYSGNTIYF.

The chain joins TRBV5-1 to TRBJ1-1; tentatively, D is TRBD1 (5 bases). Trimming took 0 bases from V and 6 from J, leaving 15 bases between them. Germline lookup yields CDR1 SGHRS and CDR2 YFSETQ. This CDR3 is built from 15 residues. The CDR3 nucleotides are TGCGCCAGCAGCTTGGTCGACGGGGAAGGGGCTGAAGCTTTCTTT. As protein: CASSLVDGEGAEAFF.

This rearrangement joins TRBV5-8 to TRBJ2-3, with D perhaps TRBD1 or TRBD2 (6 bases each). V was shortened by 3 bases and J by 4 bases, with 18 bases between the two germline ends. CDR3 length: 16 amino acids. Germline lookup yields CDR1 SGHTS and CDR2 YDEGEE. CDR3 bases: TGTGCCAGCAGCTGGGGGCGGGGTGTGTTCGCAGATACGCAGTATTTT. Protein sequence: CASSWGRGVFADTQYF.

The V gene is TRBV18, the J gene TRBJ1-1; D unclear. The V and J ends lost 2 bases and 2 bases respectively, with 9 bases between them. The V gene's germline CDR1 is KGHSH and CDR2 LQKENI. The CDR3 sequence is 14 residues long. The CDR3 sequence is CASSPGLTNTEAFF. The DNA for the CDR3 is TGTGCCAGCTCACCAGGACTGACTAACACTGAAGCTTTCTTT. The full variable domain, with the rest looked up from reference TRBV18 and TRBJ1-1, is NAGVMQNPRHLVRRRGQEARLRCSPMKGHSHVYWYRQLPEEGLKFMVYLQKENIIDESGMPKERFSAEFPKEGPSILRIQQVVRGDSAAYFCASSPGLTNTEAFFGQGTRLTVV.

This chain joins TRBV7-8 and TRBJ1-5; 10 bases are shared with TRBD1. Germline V gives CDR1 SGHVS, CDR2 FQNEAQ. The ends lost 1 base at V and 3 bases at J; junction bases unmatched: 3. This CDR3 has 16 amino acids. Here the CDR3 DNA reads TGTGCCAGCAGCTTAGGGGGACAGGGGCTCAATCAGCCCCAGCATTTT. This gives the protein CASSLGGQGLNQPQHF.

Here the CDR3 reads CASSPGQGVVNQPQHF. DNA of the CDR3: TGTGCCAGCAGCCCAGGACAGGGGGTCGTGAATCAGCCCCAGCATTTT. The rearrangement links TRBV6-6 to TRBJ1-5, with 10 nucleotides matching TRBD1. This CDR3 has 16 residues. Trimming cost V 6 bases and J 4 bases; bases outside gene matches: 9. Germline CDR1 is MNHNY and CDR2 is SVGAGI (reference sequence).

The rearrangement uses TRBV21-1 and TRBJ2-5. TRBV21-1 has pseudogene status. CDR3 length: 15 residues. The CDR3 here is CASSYQRGRGKTQYF. In nucleotides, the CDR3 is TGTGCCAGCAGCTACCAACGGGGCAGAGGGAAGACCCAGTACTTC.

This chain links TRBV6-5 with TRBJ1-4, with no clear D. The CDR3 loop spans 13 amino acids. CDR1 and CDR2 (germline): MNHEY, SVGAGI. V gave up 4 bases and J gave up 3 bases, with 6 bases separating them. The CDR3 loop reads CASSFQPNEKLFF. The CDR3 DNA follows: TGTGCCAGCAGTTTCCAGCCTAATGAAAAACTGTTTTTT.

This chain joins TRBV7-9 and TRBJ1-4; D is ambiguous. Between the trimmed V and J ends, which lost 1 base and 0 bases, there was a span of 9 bases. Germline lookup yields CDR1 SEHNR and CDR2 FQNEAQ (reference sequence). CDR3 length: 16 amino acids. The CDR3 protein is CASSLGIESTNEKLFF. In DNA, the CDR3 is TGTGCCAGCAGCTTAGGAATCGAGTCAACTAATGAAAAACTGTTTTTT.

The V and J genes are TRBV6-6 and TRBJ2-7; D uncertain. This CDR3 spans 15 amino acids. Per germline, CDR1 MNHNY and CDR2 SVGAGI (reference sequence). Trimming removed 0 bases at V and 0 bases at J, with 9 bases between. The CDR3 nucleotides are TGTGCCAGCAGTTACTCGGTTACCAGCTCCTACGAGCAGTACTTC. Amino acids: CASSYSVTSSYEQYF.

The V and J genes are TRBV2 and TRBJ2-1, with 7 bases that match TRBD1. CDR1 SNHLY and CDR2 FYNNEI come from the germline V gene. V lost 1 base to trimming and J lost 3 bases; unmatched junction nucleotides: 9. The CDR3 has 17 amino acids. The DNA of the CDR3 is TGTGCCAGCAGTGAAGAGCGCCGGGACAGCTACTACAATGAGCAGTTCTTC. It codes for CASSEERRDSYYNEQFF.

The CDR3 nucleotides are TGTGCCAGCAGTCCCCCGACAGGGGGCAATCAGCCCCAGCATTTT. Translating it yields CASSPPTGGNQPQHF. The chain combines TRBV6-5 with TRBJ1-5; 8 bases match TRBD1. CDR1 MNHEY and CDR2 SVGAGI come from the germline V gene. The CDR3 consists of 15 residues. The trim removed 5 bases at V and 2 bases at J, leaving 5 bases unmatched.

This chain links TRBV9 with TRBJ2-3; tentative D call: TRBD2 (6 bases). Deletions cut 4 bases from V and 4 bases from J, with 16 bases between. In germline, CDR1 is SGDLS, CDR2 YYNGEE. The CDR3 runs to 15 residues. The CDR3 region has the DNA TGTGCCAGCAGCATAGGGTGGGGGGAAGCAGATACGCAGTATTTT. It specifies CASSIGWGEADTQYF.

There are a few counts of this clone. For the CDR3, the DNA is TGTGCCAGCAGCTTACGTAGCACTGAAGCTTTCTTT. This encodes CASSLRSTEAFF. The chain recombines TRBV14 with TRBJ1-1; D call uncertain. This CDR3 is built from 12 residues. The V end was cut by 5 bases, the J end by 4 bases, with 8 bases between. The germline CDR1 and CDR2 sequences are SGHDN and FVKESK.

The rearrangement joins TRBV7-2 to TRBJ1-5; TRBD1 aligns across 10 bases. V lost 5 bases to trimming and J lost 6 bases; unmatched junction nucleotides: 19. CDR1 is SGHTA, CDR2 FQGNSA, per germline. The CDR3 covers 19 residues. Here the CDR3 reads CASSPRTGTGALAGQPQHF. CDR3 DNA: TGTGCCAGCAGCCCTAGAACCGGGACAGGGGCCTTAGCAGGTCAGCCCCAGCATTTT.